This T cell receptor beta chain was sequenced during a study of regulatory T cells in long-lasting Graves disease. CDR3 length: 14 residues. Germline V gives CDR1 LGHDT, CDR2 YNNKEL (reference sequence). Trimming at V came to 5 bases and at J to 4 bases, leaving 7 bases not matched to a gene. Building of the TCR beta libraries involved iRepertoire HTBI primers and Arm-PCR of CDR3 regions. Original methodology: Identified segments across samples numbered more than 55 TRBV and over eleven TRBJ. TCRdb ran MiXCR on the multiplex PCR reads and lists one entry per CDR3 protein. The authors' filters were not applied to this entry. This table holds roughly 400,000 distinct CDR3 sequences, about 15% found once. Time point noted: newly diagnosed GD, antithyroid drugs for less than 3 months. The TCR library was prepared using RNA isolated from PBMCs. Broader study findings: More public clonotypes were shared by persistent patients (fewer than 3,000) than by new patients (approximately 1,000). TCR diversity in persistent Graves' patients was below that of newly diagnosed ones.

This clonotype was observed many times. The target antigen is unknown. This same sample was also part of a study on T cells in Graves' hyperthyroidism and ophthalmopathy.

The source is a woman in her forties with Graves disease. Sequenced here: peripheral blood mononuclear cells (PBMCs), sampled at new diagnosis, from a patient treated with antithyroid drugs. The gene calls are TRBV3-1 and TRBJ2-7; TRBD2 matches at 8 bases. The CDR3 sequence is CASSVREGLYEQYF. DNA for the CDR3: TGTGCCAGCAGCGTACGGGAGGGCCTTTACGAGCAGTACTTC.